Below are 24 T cell receptor beta chains sequenced from a single sample in a study of blood T cell repertoires in COVID-19. The repertoire was sequenced with immunoSEQ multiplex PCR; TCRdb's copy has only in-frame clones and lacks some. Of about 130,000 clones listed, roughly 79% were seen once; the top ten hold 11%. Source material: peripheral blood. Receptors originate from a human donor in a cohort sampled during active COVID-19.

The rearrangement joins TRBV19 to TRBJ2-7, with 7 bases fitting TRBD1. Germline lookup yields CDR1 LNHDA and CDR2 SQIVND (reference sequence). This CDR3 spans 14 amino acids. V trimming: 5 bases; J trimming: 2 bases; junction bases outside the gene matches: 6. CDR3 sequence: CASSARQGPYEQYF. In nucleotides, the CDR3 is TGTGCCAGTAGTGCTCGACAGGGACCCTACGAGCAGTACTTC.

This clone has a handful of counts. This chain connects TRBV6-6 to TRBJ1-6; D perhaps matches TRBD1 (6 bases). This CDR3 region has 17 residues. V was pared by 5 bases and J by 9 bases, with 23 bases between. Per germline, CDR1 MNHNY and CDR2 SVGAGI (reference sequence). CDR3 amino acids: CASSLTTGAQFSSPLHF. Written as DNA, the CDR3 is TGTGCCAGCAGTCTTACGACAGGCGCCCAATTTAGTTCACCCCTCCACTTT.

V usage is TRBV27 and J usage is TRBJ2-2; 7 bases fit TRBD1. This CDR3 has 15 amino acids. The germline V gene encodes CDR1 MNHEY and CDR2 SMNVEV (reference sequence). Losses at the gene ends were 7 bases for V and 0 bases for J; bases not matched to a gene: 5. Here the CDR3 DNA reads TGTGCCAGCAATCCCGGGACAGCGAACACCGGGGAGCTGTTTTTT. Translating gives CASNPGTANTGELFF.

The sample holds one count of this clone. CDR3 sequence: CASSQGLAGGNTGELFF. The CDR3 nucleotides are TGTGCCAGCAGCCAAGGACTAGCGGGGGGTAACACCGGGGAGCTGTTTTTT. This chain links TRBV3-1 (or the pseudogene TRBV3-2) with TRBJ2-2; the match to TRBD2 covers 13 bases. The length of the CDR3 is 17 residues. Trimming removed 1 base from V and 2 bases from J; junction bases left unmatched: 1. From germline, CDR1 is LGHDT and CDR2 YNNKEL (reference sequence).

The chain is built from TRBV3-1 (or the pseudogene TRBV3-2) and TRBJ1-5, with D unclear. Germline CDR1 LGHDT, CDR2 YNNKEL (reference sequence). Trimming left V 0 bases short and J 4 bases short, with 10 bases between. CDR3 length: 15 residues. The CDR3: CASSQEPTSNQPQHF. The CDR3 DNA is TGTGCCAGCAGCCAAGAGCCGACATCAAATCAGCCCCAGCATTTT.

This chain joins TRBV7-9 and TRBJ2-3; 10 bases agree with TRBD2. Germline lookup yields CDR1 SEHNR and CDR2 FQNEAQ (reference sequence). The CDR3 runs 16 residues. The V and J ends lost 4 bases and 2 bases, in that order; junction bases with no gene match: 6. CDR3 sequence reads: CASSSRTSGPTDTQYF. The DNA of the CDR3 is TGTGCCAGCAGCTCGAGGACTAGCGGACCCACAGATACGCAGTATTTT.

The V and J genes are TRBV6-1 and TRBJ2-1, with 9 bases aligning to TRBD2. CDR1 and CDR2 (germline): MNHNS, SASEGT. This CDR3 region has 15 residues. V was clipped by 2 bases and J by 4 bases; unmatched bases: 3. The CDR3 sequence: CASSESGGWYNEQFF. Here the CDR3 DNA reads TGTGCCAGCAGTGAAAGCGGGGGGTGGTACAATGAGCAGTTCTTC.

The chain has TRBV5-4 and TRBJ1-1, with 9 bases identical to TRBD1. With 5 bases clipped from V and 5 bases from J, the junction kept 7 bases outside the gene matches. The CDR3 has 14 amino acids. CDR1 and CDR2 (germline): SGHNT, YYREEE (reference sequence). CDR3 in DNA: TGTGCCAGCAGACCCGGACAGGGGAGGACTGAAGCTTTCTTT. It specifies CASRPGQGRTEAFF.

V and J are TRBV5-4 and TRBJ1-3, with TRBD1 identical over 11 bases. Germline loops: CDR1 SGHNT, CDR2 YYREEE (reference sequence). This CDR3 comprises 15 residues. J lost 9 bases, V lost 4 bases, and 9 bases had no gene match. CDR3 coding DNA: TGTGCCAGCAGCCCCGGGACAGGGGGTCTAGGCACCATATATTTT. Residues: CASSPGTGGLGTIYF. Combining the CDR3 with reference TRBV5-4 and TRBJ1-3 gives the whole variable domain ETGVTQSPTHLIKTRGQQVTLRCSSQSGHNTVSWYQQALGQGPQFIFQYYREEENGRGNFPPRFSGLQFPNYSSELNVNALELDDSALYLCASSPGTGGLGTIYFGEGSWLTVV.

This clone was picked up a small number of times. The chain combines TRBV9 with TRBJ2-1, with D possibly being TRBD1 (5 bases). V was trimmed by 3 bases and J by 1 base, leaving 11 bases between them. Germline-derived CDR1 and CDR2 are SGDLS and YYNGEE. This CDR3 is built from 15 residues. This chain's CDR3 is CASSEDIWSYNEQFF. The CDR3, as DNA: TGTGCCAGCAGCGAGGACATTTGGTCCTACAATGAGCAGTTCTTC.

This chain joins TRBV19 and TRBJ2-7; D perhaps matches TRBD1 (7 bases). V was clipped by 6 bases and J by 3 bases, with 9 bases between them. The germline V gene has CDR1 LNHDA and CDR2 SQIVND (reference sequence). The CDR3 has 12 residues. The CDR3 sequence: CASRRDSYEQYF. The CDR3 DNA sequence: TGTGCCAGTAGGCGGGACAGCTACGAGCAGTACTTC. Together with reference TRBV19 and TRBJ2-7, the CDR3 gives the full variable domain: DGGITQSPKYLFRKEGQNVTLSCEQNLNHDAMYWYRQDPGQGLRLIYYSQIVNDFQKGDIAEGYSVSREKKESFPLTVTSAQKNPTAFYLCASRRDSYEQYFGPGTRLTVT.

This chain connects TRBV2 to TRBJ1-4; 9 bases line up with TRBD1. V shed 4 bases and J 15 bases; nucleotides not matched to a gene: 12. CDR1 and CDR2 from the germline V gene are SNHLY and FYNNEI. This CDR3 is 14 amino acids long. The CDR3 reads CASSGQGVRGKMFF. DNA of the CDR3: TGTGCCAGCAGTGGACAGGGGGTGAGGGGGAAAATGTTTTTT.

This clone was found a few times. This chain links TRBV7-9 with TRBJ2-1; TRBD2 matches 10 bases. The CDR3 is 15 amino acids. Germline lookup yields CDR1 SEHNR and CDR2 FQNEAQ (reference sequence). J lost 6 bases, V lost 1 base, and 3 bases had no gene match. The CDR3 here is CASSLGASGGNEQFF. CDR3 in DNA: TGTGCCAGCAGCTTAGGGGCTAGCGGGGGCAATGAGCAGTTCTTC.

J is TRBJ1-5 and V is TRBV5-5; D ambiguous. V lost 1 base and J lost 1, with 9 bases in between. CDR3 size: 15 residues. CDR1 SGHKS and CDR2 YYEKEE come from the germline V gene (reference sequence). CDR3 residues: CASSLYFQSNQPQHF. CDR3 bases: TGTGCCAGCAGCTTGTATTTTCAGAGCAATCAGCCCCAGCATTTT.

The chain employs TRBV30 and TRBJ1-4; D not certain. CDR3 length equals 14 residues. Trimming took off 0 bases at V and 4 bases at J, with 9 bases between the two ends. Germline assignment: CDR1 GTSNPN and CDR2 SVGIG (reference sequence). The CDR3 is CAWSVPWLNEKLFF. The CDR3 DNA follows: TGTGCCTGGAGTGTACCCTGGCTTAATGAAAAACTGTTTTTT. Supplemented by reference TRBV30 and TRBJ1-4, the full variable domain reads SQTIHQWPATLVQPVGSPLSLECTVEGTSNPNLYWYRQAAGRGLQLLFYSVGIGQISSEVPQNLSASRPQDRQFILSSKKLLLSDSGFYLCAWSVPWLNEKLFFGSGTQLSVL.

CDR3: CASSEWGRGNTEAFF. The CDR3 DNA reads TGTGCCAGCAGTGAATGGGGCAGGGGGAACACTGAAGCTTTCTTT. The chain couples TRBV25-1 to TRBJ1-1; D is perhaps TRBD1 (6 bases). Trimming pared 1 base from V and 1 base from J, leaving 10 bases between. The CDR3 has 15 residues. Germline CDR1 and CDR2: MGHDK and SYGVNS.

This chain links TRBV2 with TRBJ2-7; 10 bases align to TRBD2. CDR3 length equals 14 residues. Trimming cost V 4 bases and J 2 bases; bases outside gene matches: 2. Germline V gene lookup returns CDR1 SNHLY and CDR2 FYNNEI. CDR3 in amino acids: CASSVAGGPYEQYF. The DNA of the CDR3 is TGTGCCAGCAGTGTAGCGGGGGGTCCCTACGAGCAGTACTTC.

This clone was seen a single time. The J gene is TRBJ2-5, the V gene TRBV12-2; the tabulated D call, TRBD1, remains unverified against the DNA. TRBV12-2 constitutes a pseudogene. This CDR3 has 15 residues. The CDR3 loop is CASRLAPGAEETQYF. CDR3 bases: TGTGCAAGTCGCTTAGCTCCTGGGGCAGAAGAGACCCAGTACTTC.

The gene calls are TRBV11-2 and TRBJ2-1; D may be TRBD2 (7 bases). The CDR3 runs to 16 residues. Trimming cost V 5 bases and J 8 bases, with 22 bases left between them. Germline V gene sequence: CDR1 SGHAT, CDR2 FQNNGV. The CDR3 region has the DNA TGTGCCAGCAGCAAACAGGTGGTGGGGGGGGCCTATGAGCAGTTCTTC. Protein product: CASSKQVVGGAYEQFF.

This chain links TRBV5-1 with TRBJ2-1; tentative D call: TRBD2 (5 bases). This CDR3 region has 14 residues. V lost 5 bases to trimming and J lost 6 bases, with 15 bases between them. CDR1 SGHRS and CDR2 YFSETQ come from the germline V gene. The CDR3 DNA reads TGCGCCAGCAGTCCAAGGCGGGTGGGCAATGAGCAGTTCTTC. Translated: CASSPRRVGNEQFF.

This clone was counted a single time. The chain recombines TRBV28 with TRBJ2-3, with D maybe TRBD2 (7 bases). Germline CDR1 reads MDHEN; CDR2 reads SYDVKM. This CDR3 region has 17 residues. Trimming pared 2 bases from V and 1 base from J, leaving 16 bases between. CDR3 bases: TGTGCCAGCAGTTTAAATGGGGGGGACATCCGCACAGATACGCAGTATTTT. Translated, it gives CASSLNGGDIRTDTQYF. Full variable domain (remainder filled in from reference TRBV28 and TRBJ2-3): DVKVTQSSRYLVKRTGEKVFLECVQDMDHENMFWYRQDPGLGLRLIYFSYDVKMKEKGDIPEGYSVSREKKERFSLILESASTNQTSMYLCASSLNGGDIRTDTQYFGPGTRLTVL.

V and J are TRBV4-2 and TRBJ1-4; no reliable D call. V was trimmed by 1 base and J by 8 bases, leaving 14 bases between them. Germline V gene lookup returns CDR1 LGHNA and CDR2 YNFKEQ. There are 15 residues in the CDR3. CDR3 coding DNA: TGTGCCAGCAGCCAAGCTCCGGACGCGGGGGAAAAACTGTTTTTT. Encoded protein: CASSQAPDAGEKLFF.

This clone was seen a single time. The CDR3 DNA sequence: TGTGCCAGTACCCTTGGCGGCTGGAGCTCTGGAAACACCATATATTTT. It is translated as CASTLGGWSSGNTIYF. The chain is built from TRBV19 and TRBJ1-3; D unclear. Germline V gene sequence: CDR1 LNHDA, CDR2 SQIVND (reference sequence). The CDR3 length is 16 residues. The V end lost 7 bases, the J end lost 0 bases, and 16 bases lay between the germline ends.

This clone was recorded once. The chain links TRBV19 to TRBJ1-5; the D is unclear. V was trimmed by 3 bases and J by 4 bases, leaving 16 bases between them. CDR1 LNHDA and CDR2 SQIVND come from the germline V gene (reference sequence). The CDR3 is 16 residues long. DNA for the CDR3: TGTGCCAGTAGTATGGGCATACCGCGTGGGAATCAGCCCCAGCATTTT. It translates to CASSMGIPRGNQPQHF.